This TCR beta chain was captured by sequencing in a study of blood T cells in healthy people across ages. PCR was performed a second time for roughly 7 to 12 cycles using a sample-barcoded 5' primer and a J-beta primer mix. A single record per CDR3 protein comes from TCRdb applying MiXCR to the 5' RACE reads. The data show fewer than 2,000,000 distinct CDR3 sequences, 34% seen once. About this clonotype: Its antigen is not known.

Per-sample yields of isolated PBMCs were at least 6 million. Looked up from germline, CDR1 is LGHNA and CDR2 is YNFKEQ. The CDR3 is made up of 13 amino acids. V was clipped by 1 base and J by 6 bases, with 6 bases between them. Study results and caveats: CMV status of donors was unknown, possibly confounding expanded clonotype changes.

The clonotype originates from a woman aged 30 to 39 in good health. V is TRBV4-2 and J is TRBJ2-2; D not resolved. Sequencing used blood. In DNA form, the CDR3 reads TGTGCCAGCAGCCAAGTAGATGCCGGGGAGCTGTTTTTT. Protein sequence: CASSQVDAGELFF.